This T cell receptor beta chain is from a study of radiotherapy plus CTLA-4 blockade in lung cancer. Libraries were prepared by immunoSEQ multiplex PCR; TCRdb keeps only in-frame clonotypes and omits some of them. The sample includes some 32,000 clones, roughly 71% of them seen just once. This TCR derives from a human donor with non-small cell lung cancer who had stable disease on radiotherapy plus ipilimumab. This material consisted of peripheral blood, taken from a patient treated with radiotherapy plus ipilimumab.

The CDR3 loop reads CASSQGQGRRNTIYF. Here the CDR3 DNA reads TGTGCCAGCTCCCAGGGACAGGGGCGAAGAAACACCATATATTTT. This sequence joins TRBV18 and TRBJ1-3, with 10 bases identical to TRBD1. CDR3 length equals 15 residues. Losses at the gene ends were 6 bases for V and 5 bases for J; bases not matched to a gene: 7. The germline V gene has CDR1 KGHSH and CDR2 LQKENI.